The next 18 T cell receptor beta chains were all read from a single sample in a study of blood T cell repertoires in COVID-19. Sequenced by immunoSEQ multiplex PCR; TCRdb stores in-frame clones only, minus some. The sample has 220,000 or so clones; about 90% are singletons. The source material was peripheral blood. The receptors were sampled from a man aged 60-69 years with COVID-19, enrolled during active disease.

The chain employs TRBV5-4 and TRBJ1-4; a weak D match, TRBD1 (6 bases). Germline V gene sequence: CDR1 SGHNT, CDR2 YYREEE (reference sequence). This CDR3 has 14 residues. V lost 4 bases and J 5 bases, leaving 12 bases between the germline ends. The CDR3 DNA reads TGTGCCAGCAGCGCGGTGGACAGAAATGAAAAACTGTTTTTT. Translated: CASSAVDRNEKLFF.

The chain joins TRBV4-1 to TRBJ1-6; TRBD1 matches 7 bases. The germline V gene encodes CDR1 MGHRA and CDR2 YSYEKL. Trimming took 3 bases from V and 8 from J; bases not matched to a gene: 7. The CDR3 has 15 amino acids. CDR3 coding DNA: TGCGCCAGCAGCCAGGGCGAGGACAGGCATTCACCCCTCCACTTT. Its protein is CASSQGEDRHSPLHF.

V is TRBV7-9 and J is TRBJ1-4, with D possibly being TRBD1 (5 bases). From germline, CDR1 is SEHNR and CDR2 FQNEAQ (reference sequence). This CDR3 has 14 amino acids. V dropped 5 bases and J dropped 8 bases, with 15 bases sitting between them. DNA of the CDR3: TGTGCCAGCAGCCCTTGGGAGGGACGGGAAAAACTGTTTTTT. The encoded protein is CASSPWEGREKLFF.

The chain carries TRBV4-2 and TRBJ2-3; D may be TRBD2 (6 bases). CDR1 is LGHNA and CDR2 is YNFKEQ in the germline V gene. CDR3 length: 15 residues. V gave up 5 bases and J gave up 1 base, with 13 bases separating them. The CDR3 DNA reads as TGTGCCAGCAGCAGGGAGGTTCGGGGCACAGATACGCAGTATTTT. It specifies CASSREVRGTDTQYF.

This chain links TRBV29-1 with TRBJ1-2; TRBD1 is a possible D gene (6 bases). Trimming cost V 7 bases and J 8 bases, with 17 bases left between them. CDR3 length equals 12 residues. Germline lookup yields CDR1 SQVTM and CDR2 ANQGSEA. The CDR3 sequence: CSAGQTGRGYTF. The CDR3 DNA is TGCAGCGCTGGACAGACGGGAAGGGGCTACACCTTC.

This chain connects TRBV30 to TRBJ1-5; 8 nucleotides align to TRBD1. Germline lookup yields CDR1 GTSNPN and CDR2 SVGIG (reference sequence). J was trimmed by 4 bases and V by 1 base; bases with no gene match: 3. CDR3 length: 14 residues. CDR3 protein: CAWSDRGSNQPQHF. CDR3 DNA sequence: TGTGCCTGGAGTGACAGGGGGTCAAATCAGCCCCAGCATTTT. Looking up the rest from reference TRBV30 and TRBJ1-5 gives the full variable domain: SQTIHQWPATLVQPVGSPLSLECTVEGTSNPNLYWYRQAAGRGLQLLFYSVGIGQISSEVPQNLSASRPQDRQFILSSKKLLLSDSGFYLCAWSDRGSNQPQHFGDGTRLSIL.

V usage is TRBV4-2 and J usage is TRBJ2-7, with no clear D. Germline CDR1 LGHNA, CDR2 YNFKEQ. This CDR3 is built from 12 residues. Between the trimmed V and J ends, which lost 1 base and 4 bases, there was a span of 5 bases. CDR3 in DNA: TGTGCCAGCAGCCAAGGAGCGTACGAGCAGTACTTC. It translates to CASSQGAYEQYF.

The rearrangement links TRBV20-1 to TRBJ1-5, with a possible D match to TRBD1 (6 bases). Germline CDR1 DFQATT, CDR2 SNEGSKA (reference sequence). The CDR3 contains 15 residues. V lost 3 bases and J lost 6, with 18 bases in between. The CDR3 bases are TGCAGTGCTAGTCTATTTCGAGGGGGAAGTCAGCCCCAGCATTTT. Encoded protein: CSASLFRGGSQPQHF.

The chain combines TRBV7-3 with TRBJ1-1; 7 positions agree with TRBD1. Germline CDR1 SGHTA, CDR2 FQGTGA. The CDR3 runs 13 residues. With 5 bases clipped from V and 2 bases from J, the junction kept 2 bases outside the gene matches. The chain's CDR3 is CASSRQGNTEAFF. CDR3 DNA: TGTGCCAGCAGCCGACAGGGAAACACTGAAGCTTTCTTT.

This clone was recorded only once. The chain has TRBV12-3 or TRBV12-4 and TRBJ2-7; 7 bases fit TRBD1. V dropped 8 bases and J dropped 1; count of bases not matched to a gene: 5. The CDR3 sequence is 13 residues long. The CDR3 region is CASQGDFSYEQYF. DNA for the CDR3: TGTGCCAGCCAGGGGGATTTTTCCTACGAGCAGTACTTC.

CDR3 sequence: CASSLDAGGGSTEAFF. In nucleotides, the CDR3 is TGCGCCAGCAGCTTGGACGCAGGGGGCGGCAGCACTGAAGCTTTCTTT. J is TRBJ1-1 and V is TRBV5-1, with 8 bases lining up with TRBD1. Germline lookup yields CDR1 SGHRS and CDR2 YFSETQ. This CDR3 has 16 amino acids. Trimming at V came to 0 bases and at J to 4 bases, leaving 8 bases not matched to a gene.

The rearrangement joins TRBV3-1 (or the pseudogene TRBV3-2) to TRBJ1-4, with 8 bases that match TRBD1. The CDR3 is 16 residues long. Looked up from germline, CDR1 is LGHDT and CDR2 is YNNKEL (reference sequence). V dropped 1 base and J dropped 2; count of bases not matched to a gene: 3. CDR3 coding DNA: TGTGCCAGCAGCCAAGCCACAGGGGGGACTAATGAAAAACTGTTTTTT. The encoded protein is CASSQATGGTNEKLFF.

Here the CDR3 reads CASSPLTLEQYF. Written as DNA, the CDR3 is TGTGCCAGCAGTCCACTGACATTGGAGCAGTACTTC. J is TRBJ2-7 and V is TRBV12-3 or TRBV12-4; D remains ambiguous. The CDR3 runs 12 residues. Trimming took 5 bases from V and 7 from J, leaving 12 bases between them.

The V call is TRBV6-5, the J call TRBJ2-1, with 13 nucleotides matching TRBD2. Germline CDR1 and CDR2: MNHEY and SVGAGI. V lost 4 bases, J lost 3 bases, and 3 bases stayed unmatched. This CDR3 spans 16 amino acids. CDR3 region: CASSLGLAGFYNEQFF. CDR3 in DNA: TGTGCCAGCAGTTTGGGACTAGCGGGGTTCTACAATGAGCAGTTCTTC.

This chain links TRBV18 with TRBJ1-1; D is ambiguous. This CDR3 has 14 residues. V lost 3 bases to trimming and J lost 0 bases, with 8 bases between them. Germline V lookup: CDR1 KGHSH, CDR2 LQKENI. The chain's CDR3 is CASSPQFMNTEAFF. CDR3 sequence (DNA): TGTGCCAGCTCACCGCAGTTCATGAACACTGAAGCTTTCTTT.

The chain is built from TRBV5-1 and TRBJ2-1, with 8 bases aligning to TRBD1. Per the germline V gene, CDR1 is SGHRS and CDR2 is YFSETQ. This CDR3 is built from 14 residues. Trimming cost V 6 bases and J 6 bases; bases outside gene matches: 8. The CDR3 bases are TGCGCCAGCACCTCGACAGGGGTTGGCAATGAGCAGTTCTTC. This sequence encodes CASTSTGVGNEQFF.

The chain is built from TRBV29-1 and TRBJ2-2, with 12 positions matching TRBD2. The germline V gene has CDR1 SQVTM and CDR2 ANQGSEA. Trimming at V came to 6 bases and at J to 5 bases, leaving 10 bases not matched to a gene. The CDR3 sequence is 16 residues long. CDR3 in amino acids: CSVLLAGGPGTGELFF. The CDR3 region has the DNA TGCAGCGTCCTTCTAGCGGGAGGGCCGGGTACCGGGGAGCTGTTTTTT.

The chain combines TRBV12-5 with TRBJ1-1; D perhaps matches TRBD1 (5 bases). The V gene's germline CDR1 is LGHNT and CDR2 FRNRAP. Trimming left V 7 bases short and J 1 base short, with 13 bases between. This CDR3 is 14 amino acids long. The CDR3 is CASAAPGWNTEAFF. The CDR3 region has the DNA TGTGCTAGTGCCGCACCAGGGTGGAACACTGAAGCTTTCTTT.